This T cell receptor beta chain was identified in a study of long-term antiretroviral therapy in people with HIV (dated by TCRdb to between 2022 and 2023). Turning to the overall study: The earliest samples were collected about a decade before the 2015 WHO recommendation for immediate ART, when ART was typically delayed until CD4 counts fell. Of the roughly 30 participants with HIV, about a dozen were female. Test extractions of a monoclonal T-cell line alongside approximately 34 polyclonal samples showed no cross-contamination during QIAcube processing. A retrospective serial study tested whether ART initiation and durable HIV suppression were associated with changes in peripheral blood TRB repertoire composition and diversity. From some 30 adults with confirmed HIV infection, the cohort provided approximately 190 cryopreserved PBMC samples, gathered serially across a mean of approximately six years (range 1-12). The paper as a whole reports these results and caveats: Inferences about post-ART repertoire changes are limited because no data were available on ART adherence, viral resistance or therapy changes. Compared with controls, HIV repertoires had narrower CDR3 length ranges, and the network structure pointed to an antigen-experienced repertoire that shifted only slightly toward naive after ART. The repertoire was dominated across all time points by expanded TRB clones identified before ART initiation, although this dominance was seen to fluctuate and to decrease in many PLHIV after ART. Because cell numbers in pre-ART samples were limited, unsorted PBMC were profiled instead of sorted CD4+ and CD8+ T cells. The samples span the years 2004 to 2017, and the ART regimens used at that time may not be as effective as current regimens. Since PBMC availability was limited, sequencing covered only the TCR beta chain, with no alpha chain pairing. ART initiation was associated with a significant increase in TRB diversity, but diversity stayed significantly below transplant donor controls even after long-term ART.

The immunoSEQ hsTCRB v3.0 assay was used at survey level resolution to sequence the TRB variable region. A depth of 40,000-50,000 T-cell genomes per sample was targeted for TRB sequencing. Pooled TRB libraries were sequenced on an Illumina MiSeq with a v3 150-cycle kit. Under the source paper's analysis protocol: Repertoire analysis was run in R within a reproducible Nextflow workflow that covered QC, data transformation and analysis. LymphoSeq2, an R package for AIRR-Seq data exploration, was used to implement custom analyses. Several samples that produced fewer than 5000 total TRB sequences were removed, so some 190 HIV repertoires were analyzed. Among the 190 or so HIV repertoires that were kept, around 60 were collected before ART initiation and some 130 were collected after ART initiation. Repertoires were downsampled to 5000 TRB nucleotide sequences, and summary statistics were averaged over 100 downsampling iterations. Only TRB sequences with CDR3 regions of at least seven amino acids were retained for analysis. Diversity was measured with a Shannon entropy-derived clonality score and the Gini coefficient. In the repertoire networks, any two of the top 5000 CDR3 amino acid sequences were linked whenever the two sequences differed by an edit distance of one. For TRB CDR3 amino acid sequences, GLIPH2 was used to predict antigen specificity groups and MHC restriction. To flag known associations with CMV, EBV, HIV or tissue antigens, CDR3 amino acid sequences were compared against VDJdb and McPAS-TCR. Pre-ART, post-ART and control groups were compared with Wilcoxon signed-rank tests and Holm-Bonferroni correction. TCRdb took this table from immuneACCESS and kept in-frame rearrangements with V and J called. Such tables lack part of the clones; where checked against another copy, unresolved V genes explain under half of the gap, and the rest is unexplained. The V and J calls and clone size are taken from that table; D and trimming were inferred from the DNA. The sample records over 25,000 clones, around 97% of which are singletons. The leading ten clones occupy about 1.9% of the sample.

Notes on this clone: Its antigen is still unknown. Base qualities are missing; no much larger clone stands one base away.

V and J are trimmed by 7 bases and 8 bases, and the gene matches miss 9 bases of the junction. Measured from the cysteine to the phenylalanine, the CDR3 is 13 residues long. Of the read, only the CDR3 DNA is kept; its 39 bases are in frame from base 1. CDR1 is given as MNHNY and CDR2 as SVGAGI, both from the germline V gene (reference sequence). Participants were included only if at least one PBMC sample before ART initiation and at least two post-ART samples were available. All participants with HIV were treated in the United States of America. Before DNA extraction, cryopreserved samples of about 0.9-11 million PBMC were thawed and then washed. At the time of the earliest PBMC sample, participants with HIV were aged between roughly 20 and 60 years. Each participant contributed PBMC samples from 1-4 timepoints before ART initiation and 2-8 timepoints after ART initiation, with a median of 7 samples. Serial HIV viral load, CD4+ T-cell count, ART history and demographic data were obtained for every participant. Genomic DNA was extracted from unsorted PBMC with a Qiagen kit on a QIAcube, processed in batches of 12 samples.

This chain is built from TRBV6-6 and TRBJ1-2; TRBD1 lines up with 8 middle nucleotides. The source material was unsorted PBMCs, sampled 7.6 years after starting antiretroviral therapy. The source of this sequence is a man younger than 45 with HIV. The encoded CDR3 is CASKSGGAGGYTF. Read as DNA, the sequence is TGTGCCAGCAAATCAGGGGGCGCTGGGGGCTACACCTTC.